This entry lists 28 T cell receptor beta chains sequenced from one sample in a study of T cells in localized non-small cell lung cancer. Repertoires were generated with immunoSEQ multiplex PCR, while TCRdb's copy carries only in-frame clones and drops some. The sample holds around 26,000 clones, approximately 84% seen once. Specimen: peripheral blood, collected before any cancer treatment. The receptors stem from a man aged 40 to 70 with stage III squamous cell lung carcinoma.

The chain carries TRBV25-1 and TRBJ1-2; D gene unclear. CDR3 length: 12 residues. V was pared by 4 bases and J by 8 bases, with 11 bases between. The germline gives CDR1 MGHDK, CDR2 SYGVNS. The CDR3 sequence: CASSAPWEGYTF. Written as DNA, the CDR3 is TGTGCCAGCAGTGCCCCCTGGGAGGGCTACACCTTC.

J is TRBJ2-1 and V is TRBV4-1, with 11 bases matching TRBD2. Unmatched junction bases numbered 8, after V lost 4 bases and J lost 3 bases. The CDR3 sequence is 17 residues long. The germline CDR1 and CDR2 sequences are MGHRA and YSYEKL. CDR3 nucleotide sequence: TGCGCCAGCAGCCTTTATAGCGGGAGGGCCGTCTACAATGAGCAGTTCTTC. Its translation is CASSLYSGRAVYNEQFF.

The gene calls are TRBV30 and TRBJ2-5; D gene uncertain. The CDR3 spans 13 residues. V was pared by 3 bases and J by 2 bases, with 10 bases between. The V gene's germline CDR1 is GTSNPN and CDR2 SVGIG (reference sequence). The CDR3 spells CAWSLRLQETQYF. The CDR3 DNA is TGTGCCTGGAGCTTGAGGCTACAAGAGACCCAGTACTTC. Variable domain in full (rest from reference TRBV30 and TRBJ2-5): SQTIHQWPATLVQPVGSPLSLECTVEGTSNPNLYWYRQAAGRGLQLLFYSVGIGQISSEVPQNLSASRPQDRQFILSSKKLLLSDSGFYLCAWSLRLQETQYFGPGTRLLVL.

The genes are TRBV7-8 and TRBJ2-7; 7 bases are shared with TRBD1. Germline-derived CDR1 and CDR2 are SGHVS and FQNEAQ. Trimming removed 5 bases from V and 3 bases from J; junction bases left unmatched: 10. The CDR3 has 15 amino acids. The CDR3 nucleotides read TGTGCCAGCAGCCTGACAGGGATCGTCGACTACGAGCAGTACTTC. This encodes CASSLTGIVDYEQYF.

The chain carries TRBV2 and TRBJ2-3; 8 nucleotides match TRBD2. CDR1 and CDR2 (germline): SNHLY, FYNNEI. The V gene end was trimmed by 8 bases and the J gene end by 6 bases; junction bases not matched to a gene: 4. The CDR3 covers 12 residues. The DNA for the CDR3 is TGTGCCAGCGACCGACTAGCGGATACGCAGTATTTT. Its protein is CASDRLADTQYF. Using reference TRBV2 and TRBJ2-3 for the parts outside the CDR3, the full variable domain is EPEVTQTPSHQVTQMGQEVILRCVPISNHLYFYWYRQILGQKVEFLVSFYNNEISEKSEIFDDQFSVERPDGSNFTLKIRSTKLEDSAMYFCASDRLADTQYFGPGTRLTVL.

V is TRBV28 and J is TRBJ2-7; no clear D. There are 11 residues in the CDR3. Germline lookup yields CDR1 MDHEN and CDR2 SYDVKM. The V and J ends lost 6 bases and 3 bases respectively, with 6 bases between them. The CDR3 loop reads CASSQFYEQYF. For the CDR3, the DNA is TGTGCCAGCAGCCAATTCTACGAGCAGTACTTC.

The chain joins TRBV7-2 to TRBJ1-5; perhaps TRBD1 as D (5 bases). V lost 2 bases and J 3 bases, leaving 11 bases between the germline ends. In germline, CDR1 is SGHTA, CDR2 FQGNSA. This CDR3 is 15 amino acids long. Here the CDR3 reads CASSLRAGTNQPQHF. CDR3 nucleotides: TGTGCCAGCAGCTTACGGGCAGGGACCAATCAGCCCCAGCATTTT.

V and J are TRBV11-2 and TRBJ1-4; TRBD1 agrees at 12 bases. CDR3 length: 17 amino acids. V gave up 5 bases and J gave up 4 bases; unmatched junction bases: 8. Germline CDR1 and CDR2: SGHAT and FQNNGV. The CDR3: CASSAGTGGAGNEKLFF. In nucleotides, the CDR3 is TGTGCCAGCAGCGCCGGGACAGGGGGCGCGGGTAATGAAAAACTGTTTTTT.

The CDR3 reads CASNWRAGTFNYGYTF. CDR3 in DNA: TGTGCCAGCAACTGGAGGGCAGGAACCTTTAACTATGGCTACACCTTC. The rearrangement links TRBV5-8 to TRBJ1-2; unclear D gene. The CDR3 is 16 amino acids. V was cut by 6 bases and J by 1 base, with 19 bases left in between. CDR1 is SGHTS, CDR2 YDEGEE, per germline.

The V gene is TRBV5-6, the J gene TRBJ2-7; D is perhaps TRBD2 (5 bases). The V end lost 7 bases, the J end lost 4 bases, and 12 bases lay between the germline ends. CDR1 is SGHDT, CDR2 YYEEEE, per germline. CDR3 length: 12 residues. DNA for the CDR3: TGTGCCAGCGGATTTTCGGGGTACGAGCAGTACTTC. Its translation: CASGFSGYEQYF. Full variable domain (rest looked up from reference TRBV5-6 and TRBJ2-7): DAGVTQSPTHLIKTRGQQVTLRCSPKSGHDTVSWYQQALGQGPQFIFQYYEEEERQRGNFPDRFSGHQFPNYSSELNVNALLLGDSALYLCASGFSGYEQYFGPGTRLTVT.

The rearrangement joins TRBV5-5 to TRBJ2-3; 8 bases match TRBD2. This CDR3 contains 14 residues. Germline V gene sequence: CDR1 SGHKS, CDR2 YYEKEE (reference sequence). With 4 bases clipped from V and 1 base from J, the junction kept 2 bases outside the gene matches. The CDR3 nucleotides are TGTGCCAGCAGCCGAGCGGGGGGCACAGATACGCAGTATTTT. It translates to CASSRAGGTDTQYF.

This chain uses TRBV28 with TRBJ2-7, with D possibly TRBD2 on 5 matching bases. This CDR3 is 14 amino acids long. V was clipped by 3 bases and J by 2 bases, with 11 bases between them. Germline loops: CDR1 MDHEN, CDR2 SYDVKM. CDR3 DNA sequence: TGTGCCAGCAGTTTTCCCGGGATCGCCTACGAGCAGTACTTC. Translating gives CASSFPGIAYEQYF.

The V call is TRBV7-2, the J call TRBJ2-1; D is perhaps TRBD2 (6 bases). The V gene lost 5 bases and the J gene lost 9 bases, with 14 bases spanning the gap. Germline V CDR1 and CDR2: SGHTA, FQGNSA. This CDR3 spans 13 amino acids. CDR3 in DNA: TGTGCCAGCAGCCCACGAACCGGGGGTGAGCAGTTCTTC. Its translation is CASSPRTGGEQFF. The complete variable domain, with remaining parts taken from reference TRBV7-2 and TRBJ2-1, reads GAGVSQSPSNKVTEKGKDVELRCDPISGHTALYWYRQSLGQGLEFLIYFQGNSAPDKSGLPSDRFSAERTGGSVSTLTIQRTQQEDSAVYLCASSPRTGGEQFFGPGTRLTVL.

The CDR3 DNA sequence: TGTGCCAGCAGTTGGGATACTGGGATTGGTGGAAACACCATATATTTT. Protein product: CASSWDTGIGGNTIYF. V and J are TRBV7-8 and TRBJ1-3; D is undetermined. The V gene lost 6 bases and the J gene lost 3 bases, with 18 bases spanning the gap. CDR3 length: 16 amino acids. Germline V gene lookup returns CDR1 SGHVS and CDR2 FQNEAQ.

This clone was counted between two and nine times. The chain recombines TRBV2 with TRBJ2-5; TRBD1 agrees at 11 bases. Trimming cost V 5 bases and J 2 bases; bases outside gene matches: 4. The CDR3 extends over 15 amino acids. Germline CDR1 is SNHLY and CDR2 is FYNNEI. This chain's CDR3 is CASSRDRGGQETQYF. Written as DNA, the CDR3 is TGTGCCAGCAGTAGGGACAGGGGGGGACAAGAGACCCAGTACTTC.

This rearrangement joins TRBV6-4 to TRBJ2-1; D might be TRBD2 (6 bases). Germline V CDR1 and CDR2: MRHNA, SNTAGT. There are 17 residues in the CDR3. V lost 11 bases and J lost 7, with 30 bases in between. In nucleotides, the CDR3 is TGTGCCCGCGCTCCGGGGCTGTGGCTAGCGAGTTCTAATGAGCAGTTCTTC. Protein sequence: CARAPGLWLASSNEQFF.

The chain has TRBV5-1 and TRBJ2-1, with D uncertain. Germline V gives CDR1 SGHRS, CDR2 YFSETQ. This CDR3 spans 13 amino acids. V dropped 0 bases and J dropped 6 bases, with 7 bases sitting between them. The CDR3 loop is CASSLGYTNEQFF. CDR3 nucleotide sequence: TGCGCCAGCAGCTTGGGTTATACCAATGAGCAGTTCTTC.

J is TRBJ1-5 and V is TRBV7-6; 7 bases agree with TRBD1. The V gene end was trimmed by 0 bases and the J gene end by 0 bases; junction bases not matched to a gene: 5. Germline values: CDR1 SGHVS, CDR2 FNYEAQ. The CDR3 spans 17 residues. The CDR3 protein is CASSLAGTVDSNQPQHF. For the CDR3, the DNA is TGTGCCAGCAGCTTAGCCGGGACAGTTGATAGCAATCAGCCCCAGCATTTT. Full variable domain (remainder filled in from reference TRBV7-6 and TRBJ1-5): GAGVSQSPRYKVTKRGQDVALRCDPISGHVSLYWYRQALGQGPEFLTYFNYEAQQDKSGLPNDRFSAERPEGSISTLTIQRTEQRDSAMYRCASSLAGTVDSNQPQHFGDGTRLSIL.

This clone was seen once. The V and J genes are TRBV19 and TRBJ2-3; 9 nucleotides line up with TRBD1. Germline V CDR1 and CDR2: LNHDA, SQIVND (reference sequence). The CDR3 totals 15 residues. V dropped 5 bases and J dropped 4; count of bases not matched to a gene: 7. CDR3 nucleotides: TGTGCCAGTAGTTCGCCGGGACAGGGACCAGATACGCAGTATTTT. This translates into CASSSPGQGPDTQYF.

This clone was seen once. CDR3 bases: TGTGCTAGTGGCAGAGGACAGGGGAACACCGGGGAGCTGTTTTTT. Translated, it gives CASGRGQGNTGELFF. This sequence joins TRBV12-5 and TRBJ2-2; 8 nucleotides match TRBD1. This CDR3 has 15 residues. V dropped 6 bases and J dropped 1; count of bases not matched to a gene: 4. Germline CDR1 is LGHNT and CDR2 is FRNRAP.

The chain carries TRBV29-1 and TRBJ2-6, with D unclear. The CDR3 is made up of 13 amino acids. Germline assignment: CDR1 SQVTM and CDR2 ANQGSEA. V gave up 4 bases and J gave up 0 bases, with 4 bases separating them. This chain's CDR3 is CSVALSGANVLTF. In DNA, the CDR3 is TGCAGCGTTGCTCTCTCTGGGGCCAACGTCCTGACTTTC.

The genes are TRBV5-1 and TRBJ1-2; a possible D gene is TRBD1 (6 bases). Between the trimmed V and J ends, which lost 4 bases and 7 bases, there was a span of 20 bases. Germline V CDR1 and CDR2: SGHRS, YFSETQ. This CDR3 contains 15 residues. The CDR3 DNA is TGCGCCAGCAGCCGGAACCCACAGGGAGGACGTGGCTACACCTTC. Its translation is CASSRNPQGGRGYTF.

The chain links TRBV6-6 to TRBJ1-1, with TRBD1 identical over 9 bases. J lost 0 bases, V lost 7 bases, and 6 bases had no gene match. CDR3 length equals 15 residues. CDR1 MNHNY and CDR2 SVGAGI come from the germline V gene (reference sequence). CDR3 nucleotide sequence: TGTGCCAGCAAGGACAGGGGCTCCATGAACACTGAAGCTTTCTTT. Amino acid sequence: CASKDRGSMNTEAFF.

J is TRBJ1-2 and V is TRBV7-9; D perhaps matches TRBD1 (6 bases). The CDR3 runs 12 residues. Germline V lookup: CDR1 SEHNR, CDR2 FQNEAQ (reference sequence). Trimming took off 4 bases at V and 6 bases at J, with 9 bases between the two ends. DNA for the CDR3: TGTGCCAGCAGCTCCGAGGGGGATGGCTACACCTTC. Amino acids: CASSSEGDGYTF.

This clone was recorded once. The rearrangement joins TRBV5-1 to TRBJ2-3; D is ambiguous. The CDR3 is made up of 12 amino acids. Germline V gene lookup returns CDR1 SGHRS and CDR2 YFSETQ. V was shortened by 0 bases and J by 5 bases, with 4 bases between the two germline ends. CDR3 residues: CASSLVGDTQYF. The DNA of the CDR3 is TGCGCCAGCAGCTTGGTGGGAGATACGCAGTATTTT.

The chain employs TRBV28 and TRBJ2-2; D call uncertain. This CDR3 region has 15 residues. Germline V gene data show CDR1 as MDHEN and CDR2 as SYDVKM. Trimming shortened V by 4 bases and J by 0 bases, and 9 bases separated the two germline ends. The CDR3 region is CASSSNRANTGELFF. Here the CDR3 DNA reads TGTGCCAGCAGTTCTAATAGGGCGAACACCGGGGAGCTGTTTTTT.

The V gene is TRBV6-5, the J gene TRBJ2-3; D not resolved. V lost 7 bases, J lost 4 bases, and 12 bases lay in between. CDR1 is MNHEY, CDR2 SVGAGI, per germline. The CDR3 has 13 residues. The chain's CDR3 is CASNLANSDTQYF. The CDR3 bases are TGTGCCAGCAACCTGGCCAATTCAGATACGCAGTATTTT.

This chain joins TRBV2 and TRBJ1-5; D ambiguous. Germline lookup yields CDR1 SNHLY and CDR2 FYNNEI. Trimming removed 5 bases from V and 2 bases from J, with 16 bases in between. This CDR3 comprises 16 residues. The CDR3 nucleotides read TGTGCCAGCAGTCAGGAGTTGGTATTGGGCAATCAGCCCCAGCATTTT. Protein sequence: CASSQELVLGNQPQHF.